This T cell receptor (beta chain) was profiled in a study of blood T cell repertoires in COVID-19. Study overall: The United States, Italy and Spain supplied acute and convalescent COVID-19 samples.

The age range of participants was 18 to 89 years, with residence in approximately 25 US areas. Donors were grouped by their self-reported clinical history. TCRdb keeps only in-frame clones here, not all; method: immunoSEQ multiplex PCR. Of fewer than 450,000 clones in the sample, less than 95% were seen once. The germline V and J ends were trimmed by 3 bases and 5 bases, with 14 bases remaining between them. This CDR3 is 15 amino acids long. Per the germline V gene, CDR1 is KGHSH and CDR2 is LQKENI. This clone has just one count. The sample taken for sequencing was PBMCs or T cells enriched from blood (not recorded which). The V and J genes are TRBV18 and TRBJ2-1, with D maybe TRBD2 (6 bases). This receptor was obtained from a man between 18 and 29 years old who had recovered from COVID-19. CDR3 residues: CASSPDPSGDNEQFF. The CDR3 DNA sequence: TGTGCCAGCTCACCGGACCCCTCGGGGGACAATGAGCAGTTCTTC. Full variable domain (remainder filled in from reference TRBV18 and TRBJ2-1): NAGVMQNPRHLVRRRGQEARLRCSPMKGHSHVYWYRQLPEEGLKFMVYLQKENIIDESGMPKERFSAEFPKEGPSILRIQQVVRGDSAAYFCASSPDPSGDNEQFFGPGTRLTVL.